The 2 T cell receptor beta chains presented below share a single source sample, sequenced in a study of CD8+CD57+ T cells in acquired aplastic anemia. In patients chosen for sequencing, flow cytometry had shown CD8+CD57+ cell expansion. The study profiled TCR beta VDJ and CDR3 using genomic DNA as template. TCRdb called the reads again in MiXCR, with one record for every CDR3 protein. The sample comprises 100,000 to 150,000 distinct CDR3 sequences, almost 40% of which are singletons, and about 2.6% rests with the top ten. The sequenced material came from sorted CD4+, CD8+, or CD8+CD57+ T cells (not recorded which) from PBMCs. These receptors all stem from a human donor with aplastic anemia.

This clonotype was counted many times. CDR3 coding DNA: TGCAGCGCCCCTGACGGGACAGGGAGTTATAGAGAAGCTTTCTTT. It yields the protein CSAPDGTGSYREAFF. This sequence joins TRBV29-1 and TRBJ1-1, with 9 bases fitting TRBD1. Germline V lookup: CDR1 SQVTM, CDR2 ANQGSEA. Losses at the gene ends were 7 bases for V and 8 bases for J; bases not matched to a gene: 17. The CDR3 is made up of 15 amino acids.

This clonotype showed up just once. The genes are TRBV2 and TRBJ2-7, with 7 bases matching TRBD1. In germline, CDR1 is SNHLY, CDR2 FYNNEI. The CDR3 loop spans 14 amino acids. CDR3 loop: CVSSDRDSSYEQYV. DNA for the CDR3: TGTGTCAGCAGTGACCGGGACAGCTCCTACGAGCAGTACGTC.